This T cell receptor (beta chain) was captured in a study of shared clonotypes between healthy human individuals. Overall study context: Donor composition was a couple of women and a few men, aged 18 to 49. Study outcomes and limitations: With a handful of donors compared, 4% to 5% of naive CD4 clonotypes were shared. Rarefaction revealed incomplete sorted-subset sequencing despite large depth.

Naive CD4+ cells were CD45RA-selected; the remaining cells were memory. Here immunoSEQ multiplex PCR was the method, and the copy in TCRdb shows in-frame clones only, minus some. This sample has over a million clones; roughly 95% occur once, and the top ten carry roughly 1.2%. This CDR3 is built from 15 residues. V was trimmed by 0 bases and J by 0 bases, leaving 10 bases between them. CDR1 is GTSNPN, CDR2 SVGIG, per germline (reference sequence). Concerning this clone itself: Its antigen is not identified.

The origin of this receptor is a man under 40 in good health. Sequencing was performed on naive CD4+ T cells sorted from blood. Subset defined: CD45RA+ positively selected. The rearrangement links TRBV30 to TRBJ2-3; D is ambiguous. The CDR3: CAWSVLRGSTDTQYF. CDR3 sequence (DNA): TGTGCCTGGAGTGTACTCCGAGGAAGCACAGATACGCAGTATTTT.